The present entry profiles one T cell receptor (beta chain) with its context. This sample stems from a study of monozygotic twins with inflammatory bowel disease. The CDR3 runs to 17 residues. The germline gives CDR1 LGHNA, CDR2 YNFKEQ. Unfractionated whole blood yielded total RNA, and T cells were not sorted. A total RNA quantity of about 4,000 ng went into each TCR library. UMIs that included a 6-nucleotide sample barcode were added by template switching, which took place during cDNA synthesis. TCRdb re-called the 5' RACE reads and catalogs CDR3 proteins one per entry, DNA excluded. The repertoire table contains a few hundred thousand distinct CDR3 sequences.

Sequenced sample: blood. V and J are TRBV4-2 and TRBJ2-3; with no DNA, the TCRdb D assignment of TRBD2 cannot be verified. The TCR sequence derives from a human donor with ulcerative colitis or Crohn's disease, or a healthy co-twin of an affected twin (not recorded which). The CDR3 spells CASSQGPTGGNTDTQYF.